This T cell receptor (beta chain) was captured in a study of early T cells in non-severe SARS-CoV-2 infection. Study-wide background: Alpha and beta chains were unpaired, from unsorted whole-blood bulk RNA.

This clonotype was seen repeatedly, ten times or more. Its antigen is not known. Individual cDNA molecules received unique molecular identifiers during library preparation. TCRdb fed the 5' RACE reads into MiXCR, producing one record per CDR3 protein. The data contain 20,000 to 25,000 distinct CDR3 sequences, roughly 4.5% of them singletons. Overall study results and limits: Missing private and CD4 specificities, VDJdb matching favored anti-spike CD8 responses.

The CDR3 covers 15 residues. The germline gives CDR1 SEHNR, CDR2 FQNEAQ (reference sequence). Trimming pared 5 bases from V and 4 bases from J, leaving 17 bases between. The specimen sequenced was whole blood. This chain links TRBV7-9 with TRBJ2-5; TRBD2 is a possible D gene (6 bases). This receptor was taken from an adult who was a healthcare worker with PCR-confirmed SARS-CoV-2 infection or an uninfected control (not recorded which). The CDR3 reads CASSPPAEGLETQYF. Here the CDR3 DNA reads TGTGCCAGCAGCCCCCCGGCGGAGGGACTAGAGACCCAGTACTTC. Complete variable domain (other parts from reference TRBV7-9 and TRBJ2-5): DTGVSQNPRHKITKRGQNVTFRCDPISEHNRLYWYRQTLGQGPEFLTYFQNEAQLEKSRLLSDRFSAERPKGSFSTLEIQRTEQGDSAMYLCASSPPAEGLETQYFGPGTRLLVL.